This T cell receptor (beta chain) derives from a study of technical replicates of blood from several donors. Libraries were prepared by immunoSEQ multiplex PCR; TCRdb keeps only in-frame clonotypes and omits some of them. This sample has 55,000 to 75,000 clones, with 91% found just once. V was trimmed by 6 bases and J by 3 bases, leaving 11 bases between them. The CDR3 is 13 residues long. The germline CDR1 and CDR2 sequences are MNHNS and SASEGT. The receptor was derived from a human donor in good health. Some clones in this sample may be carry-over from other donors' samples. V gene TRBV6-1 combines with J gene TRBJ2-5; D may be TRBD2 (7 bases). Input material: PBMCs. The CDR3 region has the DNA TGTGCCAGCAGCGGGGGGCTAAAAGAGACCCAGTACTTC. It codes for CASSGGLKETQYF.